The subject of this entry is one T cell receptor beta chain. The study ran its PCR with 60 Vbeta and 13 Jbeta primers. As processed by the authors: A later analysis tallied approximately 87 million unique TCR beta chains, about 11 million of them shared. The table came from immunoSEQ multiplex PCR; TCRdb's copy has only in-frame clones and leaves some out. Clone size and the V and J calls come from that table; the DNA yielded D and trimming. The sample holds 190,000 or so clones, 70% to 85% seen once. The sample comes from a study of cytomegalovirus exposure and HLA in healthy donors. Turning to the study itself: Sequencing of 150 million to 200 million T cells in an earlier analysis found more than 100 million unique TCR beta sequences.

After removal of 2 bases from V and 2 bases from J, the junction contained 6 bases not matched to a gene. Germline CDR1 SGHRS, CDR2 YFSETQ. The CDR3 has 15 residues. The clonotype originates from a boy aged 2 to 10 in good health and CMV-seronegative. The sample was PBMCs. The rearrangement joins TRBV5-1 to TRBJ2-5; 7 nucleotides line up with TRBD2. This CDR3 is CASSFASGPQETQYF. In nucleotides, the CDR3 is TGCGCCAGCAGCTTCGCTAGCGGCCCACAAGAGACCCAGTACTTC. The complete variable domain, with remaining parts taken from reference TRBV5-1 and TRBJ2-5, reads KAGVTQTPRYLIKTRGQQVTLSCSPISGHRSVSWYQQTPGQGLQFLFEYFSETQRNKGNFPGRFSGRQFSNSRSEMNVSTLELGDSALYLCASSFASGPQETQYFGPGTRLLVL.